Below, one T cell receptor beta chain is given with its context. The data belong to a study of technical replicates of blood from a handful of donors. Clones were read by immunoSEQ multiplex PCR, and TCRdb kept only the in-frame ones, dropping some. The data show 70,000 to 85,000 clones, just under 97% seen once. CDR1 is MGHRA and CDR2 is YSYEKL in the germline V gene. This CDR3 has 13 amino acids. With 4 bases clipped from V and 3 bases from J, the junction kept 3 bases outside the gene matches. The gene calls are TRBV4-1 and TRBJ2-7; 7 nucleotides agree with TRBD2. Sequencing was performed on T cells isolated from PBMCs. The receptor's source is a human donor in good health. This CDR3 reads CASSLTGGYEQYF. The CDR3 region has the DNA TGCGCCAGCAGCCTAACGGGAGGCTACGAGCAGTACTTC.